The 10 T cell receptor beta chains below were found in one sample sequenced in a study of blood T cells in healthy people across ages. A second PCR of 7 to 11 cycles used a sample-barcoded 5' primer and a J-beta primer mix. TCRdb recomputed calls from the 5' RACE reads with MiXCR, one row per CDR3 protein. The sample has some 1,500,000 distinct CDR3 sequences; under 55% are singletons. Specimen: blood. Receptors were obtained from a woman aged 18-35 years in good health.

The chain combines TRBV27 with TRBJ1-1; 7 bases are a match to TRBD1. Germline CDR1 reads MNHEY; CDR2 reads SMNVEV (reference sequence). J lost 5 bases, V lost 5 bases, and 8 bases had no gene match. The CDR3 is 14 residues long. The CDR3 DNA is TGTGCCAGCAGTCCTGACAGGGTGAGAACTGAAGCTTTCTTT. This encodes CASSPDRVRTEAFF.

The chain is built from TRBV4-3 and TRBJ2-4; 8 bases match TRBD1. Per the germline V gene, CDR1 is LGHNA and CDR2 is YSLEER. Trimming at V came to 1 base and at J to 7 bases, leaving 6 bases not matched to a gene. CDR3 length: 15 residues. CDR3 sequence: CASSQADRDRNIQYF. The CDR3 bases are TGCGCCAGCAGCCAAGCGGACAGGGATAGGAACATTCAGTACTTC.

The J gene is TRBJ1-2, the V gene TRBV7-9, with D possibly being TRBD1 (5 bases). Germline V gene data show CDR1 as SEHNR and CDR2 as FQNEAQ (reference sequence). The CDR3 has 14 residues. V lost 1 base and J lost 7, with 13 bases in between. The CDR3 sequence is CASSLVVQGGGYTF. The DNA for the CDR3 is TGTGCCAGCAGCTTAGTGGTCCAGGGCGGTGGCTACACCTTC.

This clonotype was counted only a few times. The chain couples TRBV5-6 to TRBJ2-5; no clear D. This CDR3 spans 14 amino acids. With 3 bases removed from V and 2 bases from J, the gap between germline ends came to 11 bases. Germline V gives CDR1 SGHDT, CDR2 YYEEEE. The CDR3 DNA reads TGTGCCAGCAGCTCCGGGCCCCTACAAGAGACCCAGTACTTC. Translation gives CASSSGPLQETQYF.

The genes are TRBV6-5 and TRBJ2-7; the D is unclear. Trimming took off 5 bases at V and 6 bases at J, with 20 bases between the two ends. CDR1 is MNHEY, CDR2 SVGAGI, per germline. CDR3 length: 15 residues. CDR3 DNA sequence: TGTGCCAGCAGTGCCCAGAACCGAGTTGTGCGCGAGCAGTACTTC. It encodes CASSAQNRVVREQYF.

This chain links TRBV29-1 with TRBJ2-7; no reliable D call. The germline V and J ends were trimmed by 3 bases and 3 bases, with 15 bases remaining between them. CDR3 length: 14 amino acids. CDR1 SQVTM and CDR2 ANQGSEA come from the germline V gene. In DNA, the CDR3 is TGCAGCGTTGAGACGGGCAGTAGATTCTACGAGCAGTACTTC. Its translation is CSVETGSRFYEQYF.

This chain uses TRBV7-6 with TRBJ2-3, with TRBD2 matching 11 bases. J lost 5 bases, V lost 0 bases, and 7 bases had no gene match. CDR3 size: 17 residues. The germline V gene encodes CDR1 SGHVS and CDR2 FNYEAQ. The CDR3 DNA sequence: TGTGCCAGCAGCTTAGCCGGGGGACTAGCGGTAGGAGATACGCAGTATTTT. It is translated as CASSLAGGLAVGDTQYF.

The gene calls are TRBV10-3 and TRBJ2-7, with D maybe TRBD2 (6 bases). Germline V lookup: CDR1 ENHRY, CDR2 SYGVKD. V was pared by 6 bases and J by 7 bases, with 22 bases between. The CDR3 loop spans 15 amino acids. The CDR3 region is CAIRSTGVSPHEQYF. CDR3 coding DNA: TGTGCCATCAGATCCACGGGGGTATCTCCTCATGAGCAGTACTTC.

This clonotype came up a few times. The chain couples TRBV5-1 to TRBJ1-1, with D tentatively TRBD1 (6 bases). There are 18 residues in the CDR3. Trimming removed 3 bases from V and 0 bases from J, with 21 bases in between. Germline V gene data show CDR1 as SGHRS and CDR2 as YFSETQ. CDR3 sequence reads: CASSSAPGTFILNTEAFF. The DNA for the CDR3 is TGCGCCAGCAGCTCAGCCCCGGGGACATTTATCCTGAACACTGAAGCTTTCTTT.

The rearrangement uses TRBV4-1 and TRBJ1-2; 7 bases are a match to TRBD1. The CDR3 runs to 12 residues. With V trimmed by 5 bases and J by 6 bases, 3 bases remained unmatched. Germline CDR1 reads MGHRA; CDR2 reads YSYEKL. The CDR3 DNA follows: TGCGCCAGCAGCACCCAGGGGGATGGCTACACCTTC. It yields the protein CASSTQGDGYTF.